This TCR beta chain is from a study of early T cells in non-severe SARS-CoV-2 infection. In this sample, this clonotype turned up many times. Individual cDNA molecules were tagged with unique molecular identifiers. TCRdb re-derived calls from the 5' RACE reads in MiXCR, one entry per CDR3 protein. The table records fewer than 65,000 distinct CDR3 sequences, around 6.5% of them present only once. The TCR originated in an adult who was a healthcare worker with PCR-confirmed SARS-CoV-2 infection or an uninfected control (not recorded which). This specimen consisted of whole blood, obtained at baseline.

CDR3 DNA sequence: TGCGCCAGCAGCCAAGAAAAGGAGACCCAGTACTTC. Its translation: CASSQEKETQYF. V gene TRBV4-1 combines with J gene TRBJ2-5; D remains unclear. The V gene's germline CDR1 is MGHRA and CDR2 YSYEKL. The CDR3 is 12 residues long. V lost 0 bases and J 5 bases, leaving 4 bases between the germline ends.